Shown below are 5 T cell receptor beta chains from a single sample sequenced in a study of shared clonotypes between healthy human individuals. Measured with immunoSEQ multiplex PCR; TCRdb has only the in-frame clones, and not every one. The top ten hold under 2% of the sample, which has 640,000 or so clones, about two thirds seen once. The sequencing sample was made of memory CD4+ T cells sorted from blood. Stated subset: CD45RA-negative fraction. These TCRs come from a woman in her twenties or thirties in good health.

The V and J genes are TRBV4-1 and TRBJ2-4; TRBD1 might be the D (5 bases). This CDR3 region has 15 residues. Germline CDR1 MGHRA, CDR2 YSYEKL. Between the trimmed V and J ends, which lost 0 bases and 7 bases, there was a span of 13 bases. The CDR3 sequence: CASSQDGAVGNIQYF. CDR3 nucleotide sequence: TGCGCCAGCAGCCAAGATGGGGCAGTGGGGAACATTCAGTACTTC.

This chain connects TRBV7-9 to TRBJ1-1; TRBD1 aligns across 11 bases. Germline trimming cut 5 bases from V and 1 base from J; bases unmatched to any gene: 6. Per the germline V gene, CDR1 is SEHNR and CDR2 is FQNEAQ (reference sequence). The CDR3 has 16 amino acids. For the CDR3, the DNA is TGTGCCAGCAGCCTGGACAGGGGGCAGGGGAACACTGAAGCTTTCTTT. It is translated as CASSLDRGQGNTEAFF. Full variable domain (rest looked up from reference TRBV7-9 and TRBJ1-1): DTGVSQNPRHKITKRGQNVTFRCDPISEHNRLYWYRQTLGQGPEFLTYFQNEAQLEKSRLLSDRFSAERPKGSFSTLEIQRTEQGDSAMYLCASSLDRGQGNTEAFFGQGTRLTVV.

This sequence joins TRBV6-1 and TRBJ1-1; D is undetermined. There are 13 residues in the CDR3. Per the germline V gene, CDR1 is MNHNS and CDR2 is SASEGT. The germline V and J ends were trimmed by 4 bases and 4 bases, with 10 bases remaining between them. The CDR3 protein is CASSVEGFTEAFF. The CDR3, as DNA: TGTGCCAGCAGTGTTGAGGGATTCACTGAAGCTTTCTTT.

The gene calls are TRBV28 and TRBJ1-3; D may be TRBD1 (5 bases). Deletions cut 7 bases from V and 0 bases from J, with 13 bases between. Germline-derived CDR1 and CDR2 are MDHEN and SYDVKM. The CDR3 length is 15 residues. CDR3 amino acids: CASTLQESSGNTIYF. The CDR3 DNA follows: TGTGCCAGCACATTACAGGAGAGCTCTGGAAACACCATATATTTT.

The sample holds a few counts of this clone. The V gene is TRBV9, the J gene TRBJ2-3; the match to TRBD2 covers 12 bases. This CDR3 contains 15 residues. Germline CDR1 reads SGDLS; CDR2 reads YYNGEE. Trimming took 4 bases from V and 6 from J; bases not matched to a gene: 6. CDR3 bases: TGTGCCAGCAGCCCCCAGACTAGCGGGAGTGATACGCAGTATTTT. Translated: CASSPQTSGSDTQYF.